This T cell receptor (beta chain) was sequenced for a study of identical twins. Findings and caveats of the study: Insertions were fewer in abundant cord blood beta clonotypes, whereas memory repertoires showed none of this pattern.

The germline gives CDR1 MNHEY, CDR2 SVGAGI. Trimming at V came to 0 bases and at J to 3 bases, leaving 6 bases not matched to a gene. The CDR3 covers 16 residues. Using its own MiXCR run on the 5' RACE reads, TCRdb lists one record per CDR3 protein. The table includes about 460,000 distinct CDR3 sequences, more than 13% detected once. Worth noting for this clonotype: Antigen unknown.

The sample also formed part of further work on yellow fever vaccine responses in identical twins.

The sample consisted of CD4+ T cells sorted from blood. V is TRBV6-5 and J is TRBJ2-3; 7 bases agree with TRBD2. The sequence came from a woman under 30 in good health. As DNA, the CDR3 is TGTGCCAGCAGTTACTCGATCTGGGGGGGAACAGATACGCAGTATTTT. As protein: CASSYSIWGGTDTQYF.